This T cell receptor beta chain originates from a study of cytomegalovirus exposure and HLA in healthy donors. About the research overall: Counted in an early data release were tens of millions of unique TCRs from HLA-typed donors. Regarding the study as a whole: A later look showed TCR association rates differing by HLA locus, highest for DRB1 and lowest for HLA-C.

Despite likely unrecorded immune exposures, the donors were nominally healthy at the time of sampling. Both 60 Vbeta primers and 13 Jbeta primers went into the PCR. Clones were sequenced by immunoSEQ multiplex PCR, and TCRdb holds only the in-frame ones, with some missing. Its table lists about 110,000 clones. About this clone itself: Its target is unknown.

The receptor was derived from a man between 18 and 29 years old in good health and CMV-seronegative. Sequenced sample: PBMCs.

CDR3 sequence reads: CASIPRESSYNEQFF. CDR3 DNA: TGTGCCAGCATACCCAGGGAAAGCTCCTACAATGAGCAGTTCTTC. The chain recombines TRBV28 with TRBJ2-1; D might be TRBD1 (5 bases). The germline gives CDR1 MDHEN, CDR2 SYDVKM. This CDR3 comprises 15 residues. The V gene lost 7 bases and the J gene lost 0 bases, with 13 bases spanning the gap.